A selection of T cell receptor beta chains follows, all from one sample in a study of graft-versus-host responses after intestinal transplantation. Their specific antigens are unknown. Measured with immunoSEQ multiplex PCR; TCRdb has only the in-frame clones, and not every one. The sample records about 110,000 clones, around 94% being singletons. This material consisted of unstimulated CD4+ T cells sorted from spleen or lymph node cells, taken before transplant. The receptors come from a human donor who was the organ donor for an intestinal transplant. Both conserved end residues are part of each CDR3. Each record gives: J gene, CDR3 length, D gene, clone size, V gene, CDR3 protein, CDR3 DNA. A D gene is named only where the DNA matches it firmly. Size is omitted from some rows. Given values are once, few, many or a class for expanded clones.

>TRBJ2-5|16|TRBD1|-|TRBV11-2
CASSSPSDRVGETQYF
TGTGCCAGCAGCTCGCCAAGCGACAGGGTAGGGGAGACCCAGTACTTC
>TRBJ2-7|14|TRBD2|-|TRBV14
CASSRTSGSSEQYF
TGTGCCAGCAGCCGGACTAGCGGGAGCTCCGAGCAGTACTTC
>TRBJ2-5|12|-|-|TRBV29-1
CSVVTNQETQYF
TGCAGCGTTGTCACGAACCAAGAGACCCAGTACTTC
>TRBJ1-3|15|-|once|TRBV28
CASTDPGEGGNTIYF
TGTGCCAGCACCGACCCGGGGGAAGGTGGAAACACCATATATTTT
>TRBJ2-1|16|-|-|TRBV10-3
CAISSLQMTKNNEQFF
TGTGCCATCAGCTCCTTGCAGATGACTAAAAACAATGAGCAGTTCTTC
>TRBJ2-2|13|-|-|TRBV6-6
CASKSRAGGELFF
TGTGCCAGCAAGTCGAGGGCGGGCGGGGAGCTGTTTTTT
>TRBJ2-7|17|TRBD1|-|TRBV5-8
CASTEPPGQMGVHEQYF
TGTGCCAGCACCGAGCCTCCGGGACAGATGGGCGTCCACGAGCAGTACTTC
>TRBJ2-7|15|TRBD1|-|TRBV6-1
CASSPPSRGRKEQYF
TGTGCCAGCAGTCCCCCTTCGAGGGGGCGAAAAGAGCAGTACTTC
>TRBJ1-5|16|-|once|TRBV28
CASSLYVGDSNQPQHF
TGTGCCAGCAGTTTATATGTGGGGGATAGCAATCAGCCCCAGCATTTT
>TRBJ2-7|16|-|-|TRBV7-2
CASSLRTESFSYEQYF
TGTGCCAGCAGCCTGCGGACAGAATCTTTCTCCTACGAGCAGTACTTC
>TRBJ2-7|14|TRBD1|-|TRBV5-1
CASSSGTGGYEQYF
TGCGCCAGCAGCTCGGGGACAGGGGGCTACGAGCAGTACTTC
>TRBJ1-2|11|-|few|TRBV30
CAWTRRGGYTF
TGTGCCTGGACCAGGAGGGGTGGCTACACCTTC
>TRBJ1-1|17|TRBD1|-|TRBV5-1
CASSLHRDRGRGTEAFF
TGCGCCAGCAGCCTTCACCGGGACAGGGGGCGTGGCACTGAAGCTTTCTTT
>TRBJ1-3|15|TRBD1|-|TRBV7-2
CASSLGDREGNTIYF
TGTGCCAGCAGCTTAGGGGACAGGGAGGGAAACACCATATATTTT
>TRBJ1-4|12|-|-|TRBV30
CAWTVTNEKLFF
TGTGCCTGGACCGTAACTAATGAAAAACTGTTTTTT
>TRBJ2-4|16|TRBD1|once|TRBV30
CAWSNRGPRAKNIQYF
TGTGCCTGGAGTAACAGGGGACCGCGGGCCAAAAACATTCAGTACTTC
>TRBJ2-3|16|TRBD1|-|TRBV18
CASSPGGQGGTDTQYF
TGTGCCAGCTCACCAGGCGGACAGGGGGGCACAGATACGCAGTATTTT
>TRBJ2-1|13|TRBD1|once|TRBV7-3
CASSSDRGNEQFF
TGTGCCAGCAGCTCCGACAGGGGTAATGAGCAGTTCTTC
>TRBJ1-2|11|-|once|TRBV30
CAWSLGAGYTF
TGTGCCTGGAGTCTGGGGGCGGGCTACACCTTC
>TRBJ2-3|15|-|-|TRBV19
CASSSQRASTDTQYF
TGTGCCAGTAGTAGTCAGCGGGCGAGCACAGATACGCAGTATTTT
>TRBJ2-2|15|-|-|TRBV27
CASSLRGVDTGELFF
TGTGCCAGCAGTTTGAGGGGGGTTGACACCGGGGAGCTGTTTTTT
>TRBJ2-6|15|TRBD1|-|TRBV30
CAWGQGYSGANVLTF
TGTGCCTGGGGACAGGGTTACTCTGGGGCCAACGTCCTGACTTTC
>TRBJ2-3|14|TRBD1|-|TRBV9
CASSADRGPDTQYF
TGTGCCAGCAGCGCCGACAGGGGGCCAGATACGCAGTATTTT
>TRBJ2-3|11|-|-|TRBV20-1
CSGPSTDTQYF
TGCAGTGGCCCTAGCACAGATACGCAGTATTTT
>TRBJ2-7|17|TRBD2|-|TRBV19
CASSITLAEWPLREQYF
TGTGCCAGTAGTATAACTCTAGCGGAGTGGCCTTTGAGGGAGCAGTACTTC
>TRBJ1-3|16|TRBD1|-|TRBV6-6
CASSTRGTASGNTIYF
TGTGCCAGCAGTACCCGAGGGACAGCCTCTGGAAACACCATATATTTT
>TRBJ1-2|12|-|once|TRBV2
CASTLEGFGYTF
TGTGCCAGTACCCTTGAAGGCTTCGGCTACACCTTC
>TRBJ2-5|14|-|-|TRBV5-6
CASSLTVAQETQYF
TGTGCCAGCAGCTTGACGGTAGCCCAAGAGACCCAGTACTTC
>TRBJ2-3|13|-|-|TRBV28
CASSPPPTDTQYF
TGTGCCAGCAGCCCGCCACCCACAGATACGCAGTATTTT
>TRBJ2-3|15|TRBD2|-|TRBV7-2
CASSKTGLTTDTQYF
TGTGCCAGCAGCAAGACGGGACTAACCACAGATACGCAGTATTTT
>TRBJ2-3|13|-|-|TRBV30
CAWTAGSWDTQYF
TGTGCCTGGACTGCGGGGAGTTGGGATACGCAGTATTTT
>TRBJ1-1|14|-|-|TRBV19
CASSIRAMSTEAFF
TGTGCCAGTAGTATTAGGGCTATGAGCACTGAAGCTTTCTTT
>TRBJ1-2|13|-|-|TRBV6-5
CASKVTGHYGYTF
TGTGCCAGCAAAGTAACAGGGCACTATGGCTACACCTTC
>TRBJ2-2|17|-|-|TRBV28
CASSLGLASGPAGELFF
TGTGCCAGCAGCTTAGGTCTAGCGTCGGGCCCCGCCGGGGAGCTGTTTTTT
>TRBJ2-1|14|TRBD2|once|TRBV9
CASSSGGNFNEQFF
TGTGCCAGCAGCTCGGGGGGGAACTTCAATGAGCAGTTCTTC
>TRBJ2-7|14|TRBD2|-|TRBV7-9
CASTGTSGSREQYF
TGTGCCAGTACCGGGACTAGCGGGAGTCGCGAGCAGTACTTC
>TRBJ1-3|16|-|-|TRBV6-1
CASSEIRGWEGNTIYF
TGTGCCAGCAGTGAGATTCGGGGGTGGGAAGGAAACACCATATATTTT
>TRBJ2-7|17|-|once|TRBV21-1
CASSKGGTSGSSYEQYF
TGTGCCAGCAGCAAGGGAGGGACTAGCGGGAGCTCCTACGAGCAGTACTTC
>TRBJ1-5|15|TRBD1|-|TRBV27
CASRGTVYSNQPQHF
TGTGCCAGCAGAGGGACAGTCTATAGCAATCAGCCCCAGCATTTT
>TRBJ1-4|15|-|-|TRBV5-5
CASSSYLEINEKLFF
TGTGCCAGCAGCTCCTACCTGGAGATCAATGAAAAACTGTTTTTT
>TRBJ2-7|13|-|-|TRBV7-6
CASSLEQVYEQYF
TGTGCCAGCAGCTTAGAACAGGTCTACGAGCAGTACTTC
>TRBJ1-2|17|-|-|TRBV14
CASSQDLGQGLRNGYTF
TGTGCCAGCAGCCAAGATTTAGGGCAGGGCTTGAGGAATGGCTACACCTTC
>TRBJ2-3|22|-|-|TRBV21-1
CASSKVSKGAGVIKPSTDTQYF
TGTGCCAGCAGCAAAGTCTCTAAGGGGGCGGGAGTGATTAAGCCTAGCACAGATACGCAGTATTTT
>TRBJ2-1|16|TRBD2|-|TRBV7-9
CASSWGPASGKNEQFF
TGTGCCAGCAGCTGGGGGCCGGCTAGCGGGAAGAATGAGCAGTTCTTC
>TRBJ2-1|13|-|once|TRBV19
CASNGRFGNEQFF
TGTGCCAGTAATGGACGATTCGGCAATGAGCAGTTCTTC
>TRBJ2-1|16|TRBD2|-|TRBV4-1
CASSQERLAGGNEQFF
TGCGCCAGCAGCCAAGAAAGGCTAGCGGGAGGGAATGAGCAGTTCTTC
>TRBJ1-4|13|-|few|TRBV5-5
CASSLTGSEKLFF
TGTGCCAGCAGCTTGACAGGGAGTGAAAAACTGTTTTTT
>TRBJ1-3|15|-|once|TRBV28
CASSVGPPGGNTIYF
TGTGCCAGCAGTGTGGGACCGCCAGGTGGAAACACCATATATTTT
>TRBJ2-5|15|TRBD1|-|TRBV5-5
CASRVRGQGEETQYF
TGTGCCAGCAGGGTCCGGGGACAGGGAGAAGAGACCCAGTACTTC
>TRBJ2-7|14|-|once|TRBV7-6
CASRLTGSGGEQYF
TGTGCCAGCAGGTTAACGGGGTCCGGTGGCGAGCAGTACTTC
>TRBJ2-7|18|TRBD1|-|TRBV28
CASTTWWGQGTGNYEQYF
TGTGCCAGCACCACTTGGTGGGGACAGGGTACGGGGAACTACGAGCAGTACTTC
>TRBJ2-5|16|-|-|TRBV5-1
CASSLGGTVRRETQYF
TGCGCCAGCAGCTTGGGCGGGACAGTCAGGAGGGAGACCCAGTACTTC
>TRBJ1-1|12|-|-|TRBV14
CASSQDHTEAFF
TGTGCCAGCAGCCAAGATCACACTGAAGCTTTCTTT
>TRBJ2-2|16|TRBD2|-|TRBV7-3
CASSQGLAGASGELFF
TGTGCCAGCAGCCAAGGACTAGCGGGAGCCTCCGGGGAGCTGTTTTTT
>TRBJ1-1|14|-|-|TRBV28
CASSLAQPYTEAFF
TGTGCCAGCAGTTTGGCACAGCCCTACACTGAAGCTTTCTTT
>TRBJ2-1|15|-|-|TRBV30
CAWSSPPWSYNEQFF
TGTGCCTGGAGTTCCCCTCCCTGGTCCTACAATGAGCAGTTCTTC
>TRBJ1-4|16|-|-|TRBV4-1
CASSQGMQRGREKLFF
TGCGCCAGCAGCCAAGGAATGCAAAGGGGACGGGAAAAACTGTTTTTT
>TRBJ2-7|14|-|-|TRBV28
CASSLSPTITEQYF
TGTGCCAGCAGCTTATCCCCCACGATAACCGAGCAGTACTTC
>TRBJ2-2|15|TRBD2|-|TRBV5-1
CASSLRSGRTGELFF
TGCGCCAGCAGCTTGAGGAGCGGGAGAACCGGGGAGCTGTTTTTT
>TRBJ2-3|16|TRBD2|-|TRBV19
CASSGVAGRASETQYF
TGTGCCAGTAGTGGAGTAGCGGGGAGGGCATCGGAAACGCAGTATTTT